This T cell receptor (beta chain) was identified in a study of lymphopenia after photon versus proton radiotherapy. Study results and limitations: Post-nadir TCR diversity decline inversely tracked overall survival among those who died. After lymphocyte nadir, photon-treated repertoires showed oligoclonal expansion, especially CD8+ Temra. Better survival with proton therapy was suggested as possible, not demonstrated. Photon-treated patients lost naive T cells and TCR diversity; proton-treated stayed stable.

Trimming shortened V by 7 bases and J by 0 bases, and 16 bases separated the two germline ends. Germline V lookup: CDR1 LNHDA, CDR2 SQIVND (reference sequence). The CDR3 runs to 16 residues. Repertoires were generated with immunoSEQ multiplex PCR, while TCRdb's copy carries only in-frame clones and drops some. Of under 30,000 clones listed, roughly 86% were seen once; the top ten hold 50%. In its sample, this clone was seen once. Its specificity is not known. The starting material was peripheral blood, obtained from a patient treated with proton-based radiotherapy. This receptor was identified in a woman in her fifties or sixties with cholangiocarcinoma. Some clones in this sample may be carry-over from other donors' samples. The rearrangement links TRBV19 to TRBJ2-1; D is ambiguous. The CDR3 bases are TGTGCCAGTATGAAGGGCGTGCTGAGCTCCTACAATGAGCAGTTCTTC. It translates to CASMKGVLSSYNEQFF.